Presented here are 32 T cell receptor beta chains from one specimen sequenced in a study of Graves' ophthalmopathy and Graves' hyperthyroidism. Amplified TCR beta CDR3 regions were obtained using RNA transcripts as template. HTBI primers primed a first-round RT-PCR, and a second-round multiplex PCR followed. TCRdb independently ran MiXCR on the multiplex PCR reads; one entry per CDR3 protein. This table has roughly 420,000 distinct CDR3 sequences, under 25% appearing once. The sequencing sample was made of peripheral blood. The source is a woman aged 18-29 years with stable Graves' hyperthyroidism.

This clonotype was found many times. The V and J genes are TRBV12-3 or TRBV12-4 and TRBJ2-5; 8 nucleotides align to TRBD1. CDR3 length equals 13 residues. The junction had 3 bases not matched to a gene; V was cut back by 5 bases and J by 4 bases. CDR3 region: CASSGQGGETQYF. Here the CDR3 DNA reads TGTGCCAGCAGTGGACAGGGAGGAGAGACCCAGTACTTC.

This clonotype has at least ten counts. The chain is built from TRBV15 and TRBJ2-3; D unclear. The V and J ends lost 9 bases and 0 bases respectively, with 19 bases between them. The CDR3 length is 16 residues. The germline V gene encodes CDR1 LNHNV and CDR2 YYDKDF (reference sequence). The CDR3 DNA is TGTGCCACGACGGATCGGCGGTTCTCTAGCACAGATACGCAGTATTTT. It encodes CATTDRRFSSTDTQYF.

The table lists this clonotype with a count of one. The junction departs from the called germline gene at one end, perhaps through a read error. The chain joins TRBV7-2 to TRBJ1-5; 9 nucleotides agree with TRBD1. Germline assignment: CDR1 SGHTA and CDR2 FQGNSA. The CDR3 spans 15 residues. CDR3 DNA: TGTGCCAGCAGCTCTAATACAGGGGGCTATCAGCCGCAGCATTTT. Its translation: CASSSNTGGYQPQHF. The full variable domain, with the rest looked up from reference TRBV7-2 and TRBJ1-5, is GAGVSQSPSNKVTEKGKDVELRCDPISGHTALYWYRQSLGQGLEFLIYFQGNSAPDKSGLPSDRFSAERTGGSVSTLTIQRTQQEDSAVYLCASSSNTGGYQPQHFGDGTRLSIL.

This clonotype was seen at least ten times. The V and J genes are TRBV7-9 and TRBJ2-7; D is uncertain. Trimming removed 0 bases from V and 4 bases from J, with 7 bases in between. The CDR3 is 13 amino acids. CDR1 is SEHNR, CDR2 FQNEAQ, per germline (reference sequence). CDR3 nucleotides: TGTGCCAGCAGCTTAGCGAAAGTTTACGAGCAGTACTTC. This translates into CASSLAKVYEQYF.

This clonotype was recorded many times. The rearrangement uses TRBV30 and TRBJ1-2; D may be TRBD1 (5 bases). The CDR3 sequence is 11 residues long. Germline-derived CDR1 and CDR2 are GTSNPN and SVGIG (reference sequence). With 0 bases removed from V and 10 bases from J, the gap between germline ends came to 9 bases. CDR3: CAWSVSGPYTF. The CDR3 DNA reads TGTGCCTGGAGTGTATCGGGGCCCTACACCTTC.

There are many counts of this clonotype. The V call is TRBV28, the J call TRBJ2-7; D gene uncertain. Trimming removed 3 bases at V and 7 bases at J, with 16 bases between. The CDR3 runs 14 residues. Germline assignment: CDR1 MDHEN and CDR2 SYDVKM. CDR3 region: CASSFPAFLNEQYF. The DNA of the CDR3 is TGTGCCAGCAGTTTTCCCGCCTTCTTGAATGAGCAGTACTTC.

This clonotype appeared many times. The V and J genes are TRBV6-1 and TRBJ2-7; D tentatively reads TRBD1 or TRBD2 (5 bases each). CDR1 is MNHNS, CDR2 SASEGT, per germline. V shed 7 bases and J shed 0 bases, with 13 bases lying between them. This CDR3 has 14 residues. This CDR3 reads CASKRDGYSYEQYF. For the CDR3, the DNA is TGTGCCAGCAAACGGGACGGCTACTCCTACGAGCAGTACTTC.

The sample holds many counts of this clonotype. The chain links TRBV27 to TRBJ1-1, with TRBD1 as a possible D gene (6 bases). CDR1 and CDR2 (germline): MNHEY, SMNVEV (reference sequence). CDR3 size: 13 residues. Between the trimmed V and J ends, which lost 5 bases and 6 bases, there was a span of 13 bases. DNA of the CDR3: TGTGCCAGCAGTCGGACAGCTGGCGCTGAAGCTTTCTTT. Amino acids: CASSRTAGAEAFF.

This clonotype has ten or more counts. The rearrangement links TRBV9 to TRBJ2-5; a weak D match, TRBD2 (5 bases). Germline loops: CDR1 SGDLS, CDR2 YYNGEE. Trimming pared 4 bases from V and 6 bases from J, leaving 10 bases between. CDR3 length: 12 amino acids. For the CDR3, the DNA is TGTGCCAGCAGCTCCGGGGAACAGACCCAGTACTTC. Amino acids: CASSSGEQTQYF. The complete variable domain, with remaining parts taken from reference TRBV9 and TRBJ2-5, reads DSGVTQTPKHLITATGQRVTLRCSPRSGDLSVYWYQQSLDQGLQFLIQYYNGEERAKGNILERFSAQQFPDLHSELNLSSLELGDSALYFCASSSGEQTQYFGPGTRLLVL.

This clonotype has only a few counts. The V call is TRBV7-2, the J call TRBJ1-4; possibly TRBD1 for D (5 bases). V lost 6 bases, J lost 9 bases, and 17 bases lay in between. The CDR3 runs 14 residues. Germline V lookup: CDR1 SGHTA, CDR2 FQGNSA. CDR3 coding DNA: TGTGCCAGCAGTTCCCGGGACGGTGGAAAAAAACTGTTTTTT. It is translated as CASSSRDGGKKLFF.

This clonotype was recorded a few times. The chain employs TRBV12-3 or TRBV12-4 and TRBJ2-5; 9 bases match TRBD1. V lost 0 bases and J lost 1; bases outside the gene matches: 0. The length of the CDR3 is 15 residues. CDR3 region: CASSLATGGQETQYF. The DNA of the CDR3 is TGTGCCAGCAGTTTAGCGACAGGGGGCCAAGAGACCCAGTACTTC.

This clonotype was counted ten times or more. This rearrangement joins TRBV6-2 or TRBV6-3 to TRBJ1-5; a weak D match, TRBD1 (5 bases). This CDR3 has 14 residues. V was trimmed by 2 bases and J by 2 bases, leaving 7 bases between them. Germline V gene lookup returns CDR1 MNHEY and CDR2 SVGEGT. Written as DNA, the CDR3 is TGTGCCAGCAGTTACCCGGGGGGCAATCAGCCCCAGCATTTT. The encoded protein is CASSYPGGNQPQHF.

The chain is built from TRBV6-1 and TRBJ2-2, with 7 bases aligning to TRBD2. The J segment lost 5 bases and the V segment lost 8 bases, leaving 8 bases of the junction unmatched. The CDR3 extends over 14 amino acids. Per the germline V gene, CDR1 is MNHNS and CDR2 is SASEGT. The CDR3 region has the DNA TGTGCCAGCCGTGGAGCGGGAAGGACCGGGGAGCTGTTTTTT. Translating it yields CASRGAGRTGELFF.

This clonotype came up a few times. The chain employs TRBV4-2 and TRBJ2-7, with TRBD1 matching 9 bases. The CDR3 covers 18 residues. Germline CDR1 LGHNA, CDR2 YNFKEQ. With V trimmed by 1 base and J by 3 bases, 13 bases remained unmatched. The CDR3 sequence: CASSQATGTGFTYYEQYF. CDR3 DNA: TGTGCCAGCAGCCAAGCGACCGGGACAGGGTTCACCTACTACGAGCAGTACTTC.

The sample holds many counts of this clonotype. The chain's CDR3 is CSACGAQGQETQYF. CDR3 DNA: TGCAGTGCTTGCGGGGCCCAAGGACAAGAGACCCAGTACTTC. The chain links TRBV20-1 to TRBJ2-5, with D perhaps matching TRBD2 (6 bases). Trimming took 5 bases from V and 2 from J, leaving 15 bases between them. CDR3 length: 14 residues. The germline V gene encodes CDR1 DFQATT and CDR2 SNEGSKA (reference sequence).

The table lists this clonotype with many counts. The V and J genes are TRBV4-1 and TRBJ2-7; D unresolved. Looked up from germline, CDR1 is MGHRA and CDR2 is YSYEKL. The CDR3 totals 14 residues. Trimming pared 0 bases from V and 1 base from J, leaving 7 bases between. The CDR3 bases are TGCGCCAGCAGCCAAGATTCCGGGTCCTACGAGCAGTACTTC. It is translated as CASSQDSGSYEQYF.

This clonotype was seen more than once but under ten times. The rearrangement joins TRBV20-1 to TRBJ2-3, with unresolved D. This CDR3 contains 14 residues. The V end was cut by 5 bases, the J end by 0 bases, with 12 bases between. The germline V gene encodes CDR1 DFQATT and CDR2 SNEGSKA (reference sequence). CDR3 bases: TGCAGTGCTTGGGCTAAGGGAAGCACAGATACGCAGTATTTT. It yields the protein CSAWAKGSTDTQYF.

The rearrangement uses TRBV13 and TRBJ2-5, with TRBD2 matching 7 bases. The CDR3 is 13 residues long. V shed 7 bases, J shed 3 bases, and the junction held 5 bases outside the gene matches. Germline V gene data show CDR1 as PRHDT and CDR2 as FYEKMQ (reference sequence). CDR3 protein: CASTVRGEETQYF. In nucleotides, the CDR3 is TGTGCCAGCACCGTTCGGGGGGAAGAGACCCAGTACTTC.

In its sample, this clonotype was seen many times. This chain links TRBV12-3 or TRBV12-4 with TRBJ1-1; D may be TRBD1 (5 bases). Deletions cut 2 bases from V and 0 bases from J, with 16 bases between. The CDR3 spans 17 residues. Here the CDR3 reads CASSLSIGAVMNTEAFF. DNA for the CDR3: TGTGCCAGCAGTTTATCTATCGGGGCCGTAATGAACACTGAAGCTTTCTTT.

There are many counts of this clonotype. The CDR3 DNA reads TGTGCCAGCAGCTTGACAGGGGTGGATTCACCCCTCCACTTT. Protein product: CASSLTGVDSPLHF. V gene TRBV7-9 combines with J gene TRBJ1-6; 8 positions match TRBD1. In germline, CDR1 is SEHNR, CDR2 FQNEAQ (reference sequence). CDR3 size: 14 residues. The ends lost 3 bases at V and 8 bases at J; junction bases unmatched: 3.

This clonotype was found many times. The chain is built from TRBV15 and TRBJ1-5; 9 bases are a match to TRBD1. Trimming removed 2 bases from V and 5 bases from J; junction bases left unmatched: 4. There are 15 residues in the CDR3. Germline values: CDR1 LNHNV, CDR2 YYDKDF (reference sequence). In DNA, the CDR3 is TGTGCCACCAGCAGAACGGACAGGGGCTATCAGCCCCAGCATTTT. Translation gives CATSRTDRGYQPQHF.

This clonotype was detected many times. The chain links TRBV6-1 to TRBJ1-1; TRBD1 might be the D (6 bases). V was clipped by 6 bases and J by 1 base, with 9 bases between them. Per germline, CDR1 MNHNS and CDR2 SASEGT. CDR3 length: 13 residues. CDR3 DNA sequence: TGTGCCAGCAGCGAACAGGGGAACACTGAAGCTTTCTTT. Translating gives CASSEQGNTEAFF.

This clonotype was seen only a few times. J is TRBJ1-5 and V is TRBV28; D may be TRBD1 (5 bases). CDR3 length: 16 residues. CDR1 and CDR2 (germline): MDHEN, SYDVKM. Deletions cut 3 bases from V and 1 base from J, with 13 bases between. CDR3 loop: CASSFGRGLSNQPQHF. The CDR3 nucleotides read TGTGCCAGCAGTTTTGGCCGGGGCCTAAGCAATCAGCCCCAGCATTTT.

This clonotype occurred many times. Here the CDR3 reads CAWSEGQGDQPQHF. CDR3 sequence (DNA): TGTGCCTGGAGTGAGGGGCAGGGTGATCAGCCCCAGCATTTT. The chain employs TRBV30 and TRBJ1-5; D perhaps matches TRBD1 (5 bases). This CDR3 is 14 amino acids long. Per the germline V gene, CDR1 is GTSNPN and CDR2 is SVGIG (reference sequence). Trimming took off 1 base at V and 5 bases at J, with 12 bases between the two ends.

This clonotype was recorded many times. This sequence joins TRBV28 and TRBJ2-3; no clear D. Germline values: CDR1 MDHEN, CDR2 SYDVKM. The CDR3 is made up of 13 amino acids. The germline V and J ends were trimmed by 6 bases and 1 base, with 8 bases remaining between them. In DNA, the CDR3 is TGTGCCAGCAGCCTCGTGGGCACAGATACGCAGTATTTT. It translates to CASSLVGTDTQYF.

The rearrangement uses TRBV29-1 and TRBJ1-2, with D unclear. The CDR3 runs to 14 residues. V was shortened by 2 bases and J by 5 bases, with 15 bases between the two germline ends. CDR1 SQVTM and CDR2 ANQGSEA come from the germline V gene. The CDR3 bases are TGCAGCGTTGAAAGTGGTGTACAGATGTATGGCTACACCTTC. It specifies CSVESGVQMYGYTF.

This clonotype was seen at least ten times. V usage is TRBV14 and J usage is TRBJ2-7; D is uncertain. From germline, CDR1 is SGHDN and CDR2 FVKESK. The CDR3 length is 17 residues. V was trimmed by 0 bases and J by 2 bases, leaving 17 bases between them. Here the CDR3 DNA reads TGTGCCAGCAGCCAAGATTTGGGATCCCGTAGCCCCTACGAGCAGTACTTC. Its protein product is CASSQDLGSRSPYEQYF.

As concerns this clonotype: This may be a read error: a much more frequent sequence differs by one nucleotide. The chain recombines TRBV10-3 with TRBJ1-1; 7 bases are shared with TRBD1. This CDR3 has 14 amino acids. From germline, CDR1 is ENHRY and CDR2 SYGVKD. This CDR3 is CAISKTGRDTEACF. The CDR3 coding sequence is TGTGCCATCAGTAAGACAGGGAGGGACACTGAAGCTTGCTTT.

Only a few counts were recorded for this clonotype. This chain connects TRBV19 to TRBJ1-3; D gene unclear. CDR1 is LNHDA, CDR2 SQIVND, per germline (reference sequence). V was shortened by 3 bases and J by 0 bases, with 12 bases between the two germline ends. The CDR3 loop spans 16 amino acids. This CDR3 is CASSMGVTASGNTIYF. DNA of the CDR3: TGTGCCAGTAGTATGGGTGTCACCGCCTCTGGAAACACCATATATTTT.

This clonotype was detected many times. This sequence joins TRBV20-1 and TRBJ2-5; weak D call: TRBD2 (6 bases). This CDR3 is built from 14 residues. V gave up 3 bases and J gave up 4 bases, with 15 bases separating them. CDR1 and CDR2 from the germline V gene are DFQATT and SNEGSKA (reference sequence). The CDR3 DNA reads TGCAGTGCTAGCTTCGGCGGGGATGGAGAGACCCAGTACTTC. Translated: CSASFGGDGETQYF.

This clonotype was observed many times. The chain recombines TRBV5-1 with TRBJ1-1, with 7 positions matching TRBD1. Losses at the gene ends were 2 bases for V and 1 base for J; bases not matched to a gene: 8. The CDR3 loop spans 16 amino acids. Germline lookup yields CDR1 SGHRS and CDR2 YFSETQ. CDR3: CASSLSGTAKNTEAFF. The CDR3 coding sequence is TGCGCCAGCAGCTTATCCGGGACAGCAAAGAACACTGAAGCTTTCTTT.

This clonotype was observed a handful of times. This may come from a read error, since a much larger clone is one base off. Likely a read error: the CDR3 ends without its conserved phenylalanine or tryptophan. This chain joins TRBV4-3 and TRBJ2-7; D unclear. The CDR3 has 16 residues. Germline-derived CDR1 and CDR2 are LGHNA and YSLEER. The V and J ends lost 1 base and 0 bases respectively, with 13 bases between them. CDR3 region: CASSQVSAAPSYEQYL. In nucleotides, the CDR3 is TGCGCCAGCAGCCAAGTTTCGGCGGCTCCCTCCTACGAGCAGTACCTC.